The 7 T cell receptor beta chains in this list originate from one sample, sequenced in a study of T-cell reconstitution after alpha-beta-depleted transplantation in children. Unique molecular identifiers featured in how the TCRbeta library was prepared. TCRdb ran MiXCR on the PCR reads and lists one entry per CDR3 protein. The data hold about 980,000 distinct CDR3 sequences, with about 29% observed a single time. The material was PBMCs, mostly from graft donor cells, obtained 360 days after TCRalphabeta/CD19-depleted stem cell transplant. The receptors derive from a boy under two years old who had a stem cell transplant for SCID, so the T cells may come from the graft donor.

This clonotype occurred a few times. V gene TRBV18 combines with J gene TRBJ2-1; perhaps TRBD2 as D (5 bases). Trimming pared 3 bases from V and 0 bases from J, leaving 12 bases between. The CDR3 covers 16 residues. Germline V CDR1 and CDR2: KGHSH, LQKENI. In DNA, the CDR3 is TGTGCCAGCTCACCCTCGGACGGACTCTCCTACAATGAGCAGTTCTTC. This codes for CASSPSDGLSYNEQFF.

The chain employs TRBV18 and TRBJ2-3; possibly TRBD1 for D (5 bases). The V end was cut by 6 bases, the J end by 1 base, with 17 bases between. The CDR3 length is 16 residues. The germline V gene has CDR1 KGHSH and CDR2 LQKENI. Here the CDR3 DNA reads TGTGCCAGCTCCCCTCAGGGTTTCGTCGGCACAGATACGCAGTATTTT. It is translated as CASSPQGFVGTDTQYF.

This clonotype occurred a few times. V usage is TRBV2 and J usage is TRBJ2-5; D is ambiguous. Trimming stripped 11 bases from V and 2 bases from J, with 12 bases between. The germline V gene encodes CDR1 SNHLY and CDR2 FYNNEI. This CDR3 spans 12 amino acids. CDR3 DNA sequence: TGTGCCGCAGGCTACCGACAAGAGACCCAGTACTTC. Its translation: CAAGYRQETQYF.

The rearrangement links TRBV20-1 to TRBJ2-5, with TRBD2 identical over 8 bases. Trimming removed 7 bases from V and 1 base from J; junction bases left unmatched: 26. The CDR3 has 20 amino acids. The V gene's germline CDR1 is DFQATT and CDR2 SNEGSKA (reference sequence). The CDR3 reads CSVYQLLGHGGGRFQETQYF. The CDR3 region has the DNA TGCAGTGTTTATCAACTTTTGGGGCACGGGGGGGGGCGTTTCCAAGAGACCCAGTACTTC.

This clonotype was seen more than once but under ten times. The gene calls are TRBV6-1 and TRBJ2-3; perhaps TRBD2 as D (6 bases). This CDR3 is built from 13 residues. Between the trimmed V and J ends, which lost 9 bases and 6 bases, there was a span of 16 bases. Per the germline V gene, CDR1 is MNHNS and CDR2 is SASEGT. CDR3 in amino acids: CASRLVHFDTQYF. Written as DNA, the CDR3 is TGTGCCAGTAGACTAGTTCATTTTGATACGCAGTATTTT.

In this sample, this clonotype turned up many times. The chain employs TRBV20-1 and TRBJ2-1; D is undetermined. V gave up 3 bases and J gave up 0 bases, with 15 bases separating them. The CDR3 totals 16 residues. Germline V gene sequence: CDR1 DFQATT, CDR2 SNEGSKA (reference sequence). In DNA form, the CDR3 reads TGCAGTGCTAGCCCTTTTGGGGTGAGCTCCTACAATGAGCAGTTCTTC. Translation: CSASPFGVSSYNEQFF.

The genes are TRBV7-2 and TRBJ2-1; 10 bases match TRBD1. V shed 5 bases and J 8 bases; nucleotides not matched to a gene: 3. CDR3 length: 13 amino acids. Germline lookup yields CDR1 SGHTA and CDR2 FQGNSA. The CDR3 bases are TGTGCCAGCAGCGTAGACAGGGGGCATGAGCAGTTCTTC. Translating it yields CASSVDRGHEQFF.